The rows below give T cell receptor beta chains drawn from one sample of a study of cytomegalovirus exposure and HLA in healthy donors. TCRdb's copy holds only in-frame clones and misses some; the assay was immunoSEQ multiplex PCR. The table records roughly 120,000 clones, under 70% of them present only once. Sequencing was performed on PBMCs. The receptors were gathered from a man aged 30 to 45 in good health and CMV-seropositive. The CDR3 runs from the conserved cysteine through the conserved F or W.

v_call cdr3_aa
TRBV27 CASSSLYRVNNYGYTF
TRBV5-1 CASSMGGLGLNEKLFF
TRBV12-5 CASALDRNYGYTF
TRBV5-5 CASSLPRTSPGELFF
TRBV27 CASSSGQGLFGYTF
TRBV29-1 CSYSSSSYNEQFF
TRBV11-2 CASSLGTGSTEAFF
TRBV19 CASRTGNSNQPQHF
TRBV30 CAWENSGGFDNEQFF
TRBV7-9 CASSSRQGAFNNSPLHF
TRBV10-3 CAISDMGATEAFF
TRBV29-1 CSVDGSGQGYGYTF
TRBV5-1 CASSPSAELNTEAFF
TRBV28 CASSPTGDTQYF
TRBV9 CASSVRGGSSTGELFF
TRBV18 CASSLPIETQYF
TRBV28 CASSTGTVIAVSEAFF
TRBV18 CASSTQGDTEAFF
TRBV27 CASSLWGQGDSGQFF
TRBV7-8 CASRTAPGGSSYEQYF
TRBV19 CASSIGLLSGTEAFF
TRBV5-8 CASSSRRWGQGASGYTF
TRBV5-5 CASSLYGNTGELFF
TRBV7-8 CASEYIGVTDTQYF
TRBV9 CASSVAGARDEQFF
TRBV10-1 CASNLGLAGGRFPYNEQFF
TRBV30 CAWKGPDEKLFF
TRBV6-5 CASSPTGFYGYTF
TRBV5-4 CASSLDMYGYTF
TRBV10-2 CASSESNFRAPRQPQHF
TRBV2 CASRPGNTGLYEQYF
TRBV29-1 CSLTGDYGYTF
TRBV15 CATSRVVRADGYTF
TRBV4-3 CASSQDLLSSENIQYF
TRBV5-1 CASNIQTLSSYEQYF
TRBV7-9 CASSTIPGGVNEQFF
TRBV29-1 CSVVGRGGRMADTQYF